Here is one TCR beta chain with its context. Its antigen is not identified. These data originate in a study of cytomegalovirus exposure and HLA in healthy donors. Study-wide results and caveats: Earlier results showed most TCR beta V segments being productive about 87% or about 30% of the time.

The PCR was carried out with 60 Vbeta primers and 13 Jbeta primers. The method was immunoSEQ multiplex PCR; TCRdb's version includes in-frame clones alone and lacks a portion of them. The repertoire consists of about 50,000 clones, with over 70% occurring once and the leading ten covering 8% to 8.5%. Germline V gives CDR1 MNHNS, CDR2 SASEGT. This CDR3 has 13 residues. The V end lost 2 bases, the J end lost 8 bases, and 12 bases lay between the germline ends. This receptor was identified in a young man in good health and CMV-seropositive. The rearrangement joins TRBV6-1 to TRBJ1-2; D is unclear. Sequenced: PBMCs. CDR3 residues: CASSEYGGQGYTF. The CDR3 nucleotides are TGTGCCAGCAGTGAATACGGAGGGCAAGGCTACACCTTC.